These T cell receptor beta chains were read from a single sample in a study of spatial heterogeneity in lung cancer. TCRdb re-called the 5' RACE reads with MiXCR, one entry per CDR3 protein. The repertoire has around 45,000 distinct CDR3 sequences, roughly an eighth of them found once; the top ten carry 55% to 70%. The source material was PBMCs, sampled at surgery. The receptors were sampled from a male donor with early-stage non-small cell lung cancer. Both conserved end residues are part of each CDR3. Each record gives: V gene, J gene, clone size, D gene, CDR3 length, CDR3 protein, CDR3 DNA. The D gene is left open where the match is weak. Size values are once, few and many counts, or a class for expanded clones, and some rows have none.

TRBV27,TRBJ2-5,-,-,13,CASSLIGAETQYF,TGTGCCAGCAGTTTAATAGGGGCAGAGACCCAGTACTTC
TRBV6-1,TRBJ2-2,once,TRBD1,14,CASNDRGDTGELFF,TGTGCCAGCAATGACAGGGGCGACACCGGGGAGCTGTTTTTT
TRBV6-2/TRBV6-3,TRBJ2-1,-,-,15,CASSSPPPRGDEQFF,TGTGCCAGCAGTTCCCCGCCCCCAAGGGGCGATGAGCAGTTCTTC
TRBV6-1,TRBJ2-7,few,TRBD1,14,CASSPRQGPYEQYF,TGTGCCAGCAGTCCCAGACAGGGGCCCTACGAGCAGTACTTC
TRBV20-1,TRBJ1-6,many,-,16,CSARVPPGTVNSPLHF,TGCAGTGCTAGAGTCCCCCCAGGGACGGTGAATTCACCCCTCCACTTT
TRBV7-9,TRBJ1-5,-,-,13,CASSPVGVQPQHF,TGTGCCAGCAGCCCAGTAGGCGTTCAGCCCCAGCATTTT
TRBV19,TRBJ1-1,-,-,14,CASTTWGQNTEAFF,TGTGCCAGTACCACCTGGGGGCAGAACACTGAAGCTTTCTTT
TRBV20-1,TRBJ1-4,few,TRBD1,15,CSATRGRGQGEKLFF,TGCAGTGCCACGAGAGGGAGGGGGCAGGGTGAAAAACTGTTTTTT
TRBV11-2,TRBJ2-7,many,TRBD2,18,CASSSISRASGKTYEQYF,TGTGCCAGCAGCTCGATATCCCGGGCTAGCGGGAAAACCTACGAGCAGTACTTC
TRBV7-2,TRBJ1-1,few,-,14,CASSLNSAGTEAFF,TGTGCCAGCAGCTTAAACAGCGCAGGGACTGAAGCTTTCTTT
TRBV12-3/TRBV12-4,TRBJ2-7,many,-,14,CASEETGLSYEQYF,TGTGCCAGCGAAGAAACAGGCCTCTCCTACGAGCAGTACTTC
TRBV12-3/TRBV12-4,TRBJ1-4,few,TRBD1,14,CASSTTGVGEKLFF,TGTGCCAGCAGTACTACAGGGGTCGGGGAAAAACTGTTTTTT
TRBV10-3,TRBJ2-5,-,-,14,CAISESGVVETQYF,TGTGCCATCAGTGAGTCGGGGGTGGTCGAGACCCAGTACTTC
TRBV3-1,TRBJ1-2,many,-,15,CASSQEDRKTGGYTF,TGTGCCAGCAGCCAAGAAGACAGGAAAACGGGCGGCTACACCTTC
TRBV7-8,TRBJ2-6,few,-,15,CASSLSVSGANVLTF,TGTGCCAGCAGCTTATCGGTGTCTGGGGCCAACGTCCTGACTTTC
TRBV15,TRBJ2-5,many,-,14,CATSSRDGQETQYF,TGTGCCACCAGCAGCCGGGACGGACAAGAGACCCAGTACTTC
TRBV5-1,TRBJ1-2,few,TRBD1,14,CASSLEGQAYGYTF,TGCGCCAGCAGCTTGGAAGGACAGGCATATGGCTACACCTTC
TRBV5-1,TRBJ2-5,-,-,15,CASSLSGQSQETQYF,TGCGCCAGCAGCTTGTCTGGCCAGTCCCAAGAGACCCAGTACTTC
TRBV20-1,TRBJ2-1,many,-,11,CSARDPGEQFF,TGCAGTGCTAGAGATCCGGGTGAGCAGTTCTTC
TRBV18,TRBJ1-5,-,-,13,CASSQEGEQPQHF,TGTGCCAGCTCCCAAGAGGGGGAGCAGCCCCAGCATTTT
TRBV3-1,TRBJ1-3,few,-,18,CASSQDSVGLYSGNTIYF,TGTGCCAGCAGCCAAGATTCCGTGGGCCTATACTCTGGAAACACCATATATTTT
TRBV14,TRBJ2-1,many,TRBD2,16,CASSQDNSGRGSEQFF,TGTGCCAGCAGCCAAGATAATAGCGGGAGGGGCAGTGAGCAGTTCTTC